This is a list of T cell receptor beta chains from one sample in a study of early T cells in non-severe SARS-CoV-2 infection. TCRdb re-derived calls from the 5' RACE reads in MiXCR, one entry per CDR3 protein. The table lists tens of thousands of distinct CDR3 sequences, more than 9% of them singletons. Sequencing used whole blood, obtained at baseline. These receptors all come from an adult who was a healthcare worker with PCR-confirmed SARS-CoV-2 infection or an uninfected control (not recorded which). CDR3s include the opening cysteine and the closing phenylalanine or tryptophan. The D gene is left open where the match is weak. A clone size is listed for some rows: how often the clone was seen (once, few, many), or a class if it is expanded.

cdr3_nt cdr3_aa clone_size j_call d_call v_call
TGTGCCAGCAGTTCTAGAGGGGGCGCGGATGGCTACACCTTC CASSSRGGADGYTF many TRBJ1-2 TRBD1 TRBV11-2
TGCAGTGCTAGAGGGCAGGGCCAGGGTCAGCCCCAGCATTTT CSARGQGQGQPQHF NA TRBJ1-5 NA TRBV20-1
TGTGCCAGCAGTGGGAGGACTAGCGGGGAATTCTACGAGCAGTACTTC CASSGRTSGEFYEQYF many TRBJ2-7 TRBD2 TRBV27
TGTGCCACCGGGACAGGGGGAACAGATACGCAGTATTTT CATGTGGTDTQYF NA TRBJ2-3 TRBD1 TRBV19
TGTGCCATCACAGGGGCGGGGGGCTACGAGCAGTACTTC CAITGAGGYEQYF few TRBJ2-7 TRBD2 TRBV10-3
TGTGCCAGCAGTCCCCCAGACAGGTCTTCACCCCTCCACTTT CASSPPDRSSPLHF NA TRBJ1-6 NA TRBV12-3/TRBV12-4
TGCAGCGTTCTGGGGTTCTCCTACGAGCAGTACTTC CSVLGFSYEQYF NA TRBJ2-7 NA TRBV29-1
TGCAGTGCTGAAAGGGAGACTAGCTACAATGAGCAGTTCTTC CSAERETSYNEQFF few TRBJ2-1 NA TRBV20-1
TGCAGTGCTAGAGGACGGGCTAATCAGCCCCAGCATTTT CSARGRANQPQHF few TRBJ1-5 NA TRBV20-1
TGTGCCAGCAGTGGGCCGGGACAGGGGGTCTCATACTTC CASSGPGQGVSYF NA TRBJ2-4 TRBD1 TRBV2
TGTGCCTCCGGGACAGCCCACGGGGAGCAGTACTTC CASGTAHGEQYF many TRBJ2-7 TRBD1 TRBV3-1